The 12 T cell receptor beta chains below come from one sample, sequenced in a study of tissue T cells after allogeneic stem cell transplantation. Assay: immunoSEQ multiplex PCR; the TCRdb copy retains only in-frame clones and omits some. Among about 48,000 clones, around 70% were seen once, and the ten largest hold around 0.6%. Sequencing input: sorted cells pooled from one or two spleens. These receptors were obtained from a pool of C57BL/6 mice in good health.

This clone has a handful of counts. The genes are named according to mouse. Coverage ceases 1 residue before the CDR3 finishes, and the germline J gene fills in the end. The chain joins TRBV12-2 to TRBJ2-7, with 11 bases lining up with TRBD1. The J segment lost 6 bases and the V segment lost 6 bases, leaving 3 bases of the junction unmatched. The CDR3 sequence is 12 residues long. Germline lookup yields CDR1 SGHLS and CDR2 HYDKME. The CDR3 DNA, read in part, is TGTGCCAGCCTGGACAGGGGGCTTGAACAGTAC. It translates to CASLDRGLEQY. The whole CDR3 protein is CASLDRGLEQYF.

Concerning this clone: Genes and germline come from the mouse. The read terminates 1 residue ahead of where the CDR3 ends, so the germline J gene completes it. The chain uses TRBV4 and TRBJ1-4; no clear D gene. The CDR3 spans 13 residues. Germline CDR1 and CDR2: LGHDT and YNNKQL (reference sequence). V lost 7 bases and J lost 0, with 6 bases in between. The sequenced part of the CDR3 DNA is TGTGCCAGCAAGGACTTTTCCAACGAAAGATTATTT. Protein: CASKDFSNERLF. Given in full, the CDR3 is CASKDFSNERLFF.

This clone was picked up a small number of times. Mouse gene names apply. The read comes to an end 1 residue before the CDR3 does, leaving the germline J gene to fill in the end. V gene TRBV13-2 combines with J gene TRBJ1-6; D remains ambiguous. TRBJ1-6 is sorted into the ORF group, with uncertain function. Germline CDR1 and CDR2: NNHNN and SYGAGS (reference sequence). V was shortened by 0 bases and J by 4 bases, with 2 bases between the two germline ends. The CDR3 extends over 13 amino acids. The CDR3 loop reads CASGDAYNSPLYF. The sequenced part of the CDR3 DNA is TGTGCCAGCGGTGATGCTTATAATTCGCCCCTCTAC.

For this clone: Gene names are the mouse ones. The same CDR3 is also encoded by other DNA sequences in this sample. The sequenced part of the CDR3 DNA is TGTGCCAGCAGCTTAGGCGACAGGGGGCGCGAACAGTAC. This translates into CASSLGDRGREQY. The CDR3 in its entirety is CASSLGDRGREQYF. This rearrangement joins TRBV3 to TRBJ2-7, with TRBD1 identical over 10 bases. The missing CDR3 end, 1 residue past where the read stops, is filled in from the germline J gene. The CDR3 sequence is 14 residues long. The ends lost 1 base at V and 7 bases at J; junction bases unmatched: 4. CDR1 is SNHLY, CDR2 FYNGKV, per germline (reference sequence).

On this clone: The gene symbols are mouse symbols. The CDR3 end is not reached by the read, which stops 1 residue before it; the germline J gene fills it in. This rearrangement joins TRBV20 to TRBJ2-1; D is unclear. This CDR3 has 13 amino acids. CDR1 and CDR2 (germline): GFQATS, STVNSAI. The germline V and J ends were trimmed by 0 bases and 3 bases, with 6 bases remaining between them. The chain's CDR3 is CGARDWSYAEQFF. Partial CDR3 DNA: TGTGGTGCTAGGGACTGGAGCTATGCTGAGCAGTTC. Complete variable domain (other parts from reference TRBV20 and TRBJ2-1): GALVYQYPRRTICKSGTSMRMECQAVGFQATSVAWYRQSPQKTFELIALSTVNSAIKYEQNFTQEKFPISHPNLSFSSMTVLNAYLEDRGLYLCGARDWSYAEQFFGPGTRLTVL.

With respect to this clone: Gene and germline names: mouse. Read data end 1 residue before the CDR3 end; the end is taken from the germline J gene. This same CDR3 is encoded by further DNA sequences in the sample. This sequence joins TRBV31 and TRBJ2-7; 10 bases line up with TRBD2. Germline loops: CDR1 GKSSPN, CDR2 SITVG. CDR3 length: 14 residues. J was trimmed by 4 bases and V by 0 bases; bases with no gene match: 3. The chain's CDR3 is CAWSLGDWGYEQYF. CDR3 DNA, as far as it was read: TGTGCCTGGAGTCTGGGGGACTGGGGATATGAACAGTAC. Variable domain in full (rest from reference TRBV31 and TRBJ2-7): AQTIHQWPVAEIKAVGSPLSLGCTIKGKSSPNLYWYWQATGGTLQQLFYSITVGQVESVVQLNLSASRPKDDQFILSTEKLLLSHSGFYLCAWSLGDWGYEQYFGPGTRLTVL.

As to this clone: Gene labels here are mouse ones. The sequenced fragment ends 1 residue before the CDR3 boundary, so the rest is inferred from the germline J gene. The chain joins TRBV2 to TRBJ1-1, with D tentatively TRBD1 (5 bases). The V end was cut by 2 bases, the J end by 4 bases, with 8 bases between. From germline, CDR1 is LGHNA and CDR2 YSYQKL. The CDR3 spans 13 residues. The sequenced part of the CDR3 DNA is TGTGCCAGCAGCCAAATGGGGGGCACAGAAGTCTTC. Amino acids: CASSQMGGTEVF. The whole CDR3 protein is CASSQMGGTEVFF.

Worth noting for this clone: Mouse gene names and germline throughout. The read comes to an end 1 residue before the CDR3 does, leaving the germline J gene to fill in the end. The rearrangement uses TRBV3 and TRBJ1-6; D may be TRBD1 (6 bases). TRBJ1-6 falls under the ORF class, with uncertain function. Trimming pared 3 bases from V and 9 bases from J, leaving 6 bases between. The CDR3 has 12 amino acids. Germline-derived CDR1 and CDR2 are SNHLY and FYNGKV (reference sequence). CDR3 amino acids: CASSLGASPLYF. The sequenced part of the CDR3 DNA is TGTGCCAGCAGCTTGGGGGCTTCGCCCCTCTAC.

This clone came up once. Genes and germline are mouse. CDR3 loop: CASSRGGPAETLYF. The DNA read from the CDR3 is TGTGCCAGCAGCCGGGGGGGGCCTGCAGAAACGCTGTAT. This chain connects TRBV3 to TRBJ2-3; 8 nucleotides agree with TRBD2. The read ends 1 residue before the CDR3 terminus; that terminus is restored from the germline J gene. CDR3 length equals 14 residues. From germline, CDR1 is SNHLY and CDR2 FYNGKV (reference sequence). V shed 5 bases and J 2 bases; nucleotides not matched to a gene: 3. Full variable domain (remainder filled in from reference TRBV3 and TRBJ2-3): GPKVLQIPSHQIIDMGQMVTLNCDPVSNHLYFYWYKQILGQQMEFLVNFYNGKVMEKSKLFKDQFSVERPDGSYFTLKIQPTALEDSAVYFCASSRGGPAETLYFGSGTRLTVL.

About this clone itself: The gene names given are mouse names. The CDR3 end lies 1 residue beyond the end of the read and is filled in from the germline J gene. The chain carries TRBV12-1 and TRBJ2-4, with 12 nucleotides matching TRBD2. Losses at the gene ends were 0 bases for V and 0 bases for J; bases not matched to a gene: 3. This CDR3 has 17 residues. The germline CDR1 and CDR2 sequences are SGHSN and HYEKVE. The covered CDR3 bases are TGTGCCAGCTCTCTCGACTGGGGGGGCCATAGTCAAAACACCTTGTAC. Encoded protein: CASSLDWGGHSQNTLY. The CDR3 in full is CASSLDWGGHSQNTLYF.

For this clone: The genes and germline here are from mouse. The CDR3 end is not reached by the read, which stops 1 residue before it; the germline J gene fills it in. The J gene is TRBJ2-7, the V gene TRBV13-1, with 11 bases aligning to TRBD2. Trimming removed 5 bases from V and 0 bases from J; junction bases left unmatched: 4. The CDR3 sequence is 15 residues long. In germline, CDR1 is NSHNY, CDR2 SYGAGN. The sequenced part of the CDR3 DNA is TGTGCCAGCAGAACTGGGGGGGCCTTCTCCTATGAACAGTAC. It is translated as CASRTGGAFSYEQY. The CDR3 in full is CASRTGGAFSYEQYF.

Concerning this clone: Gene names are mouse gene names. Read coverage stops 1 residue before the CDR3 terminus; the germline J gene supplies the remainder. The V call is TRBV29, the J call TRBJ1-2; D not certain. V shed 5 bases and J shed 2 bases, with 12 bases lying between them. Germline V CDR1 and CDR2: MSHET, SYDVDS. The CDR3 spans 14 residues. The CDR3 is CASSPRGSNSDYTF. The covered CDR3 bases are TGTGCTAGCAGTCCCCGTGGCAGCAACTCCGACTACACC.